The rows below give T cell receptor beta chains drawn from one sample of a study of blood T cell repertoires in COVID-19. Profiled with immunoSEQ multiplex PCR; TCRdb holds only in-frame clones, not every one. Of about 260,000 clones in the sample, around 90% were seen once. Source material: PBMCs or T cells enriched from blood (not recorded which). These receptors all stem from a woman aged 45-65 years who had recovered from COVID-19. The CDR3 runs from the conserved cysteine through the conserved F or W. Each record gives: clone size, V gene, J gene, D gene, CDR3 protein, CDR3 DNA. A D gene is named only where the DNA matches it firmly. Part of the rows lack a size; the others show once, few, many or a class for expanded clones.

clone size: -
V gene: TRBV7-9
J gene: TRBJ2-1
D gene: TRBD2
CDR3 protein: CASSLGSSGSSYNEQFF
CDR3 DNA: TGTGCCAGCAGCTTAGGCTCTAGCGGGAGCTCCTACAATGAGCAGTTCTTC

clone size: -
V gene: TRBV20-1
J gene: TRBJ1-6
D gene: -
CDR3 protein: CSASERSSYNSPLHF
CDR3 DNA: TGCAGTGCTAGTGAGAGGAGCTCCTATAATTCACCCCTCCACTTT

clone size: -
V gene: TRBV5-1
J gene: TRBJ1-4
D gene: TRBD1
CDR3 protein: CASSLDRGSEKLFF
CDR3 DNA: TGCGCCAGCAGCTTGGACAGGGGTAGTGAAAAACTGTTTTTT

clone size: -
V gene: TRBV28
J gene: TRBJ1-1
D gene: TRBD1
CDR3 protein: CASSSPQGANTEAFF
CDR3 DNA: TGTGCCAGCAGTTCCCCACAGGGGGCGAACACTGAAGCTTTCTTT

clone size: -
V gene: TRBV4-2
J gene: TRBJ1-1
D gene: -
CDR3 protein: CASSPKIMETEAFF
CDR3 DNA: TGTGCCAGCAGCCCGAAAATCATGGAGACTGAAGCTTTCTTT

clone size: -
V gene: TRBV28
J gene: TRBJ1-3
D gene: -
CDR3 protein: CASSIPTVYSGNTIYF
CDR3 DNA: TGTGCCTCCTCGATCCCTACAGTTTACTCTGGAAACACCATATATTTT

clone size: few
V gene: TRBV4-3
J gene: TRBJ2-1
D gene: TRBD2
CDR3 protein: CASSRLAGTSRGEQFF
CDR3 DNA: TGCGCCAGCAGCAGACTAGCGGGCACTAGCCGGGGAGAGCAGTTCTTC

clone size: -
V gene: TRBV30
J gene: TRBJ2-7
D gene: TRBD1
CDR3 protein: CAWSGGQGLSEQYF
CDR3 DNA: TGTGCCTGGAGTGGGGGACAGGGTCTTAGCGAGCAGTACTTC

clone size: few
V gene: TRBV29-1
J gene: TRBJ2-5
D gene: TRBD2
CDR3 protein: CSVVPPGGGKETQYF
CDR3 DNA: TGCAGCGTTGTTCCCCCGGGAGGGGGGAAAGAGACCCAGTACTTC

clone size: -
V gene: TRBV7-3
J gene: TRBJ2-2
D gene: TRBD2
CDR3 protein: CASSLGGVNTGELFF
CDR3 DNA: TGTGCCAGCAGCTTAGGGGGGGTAAACACCGGGGAGCTGTTTTTT

clone size: once
V gene: TRBV6-1
J gene: TRBJ1-6
D gene: -
CDR3 protein: CASSEGWQGSSPLHF
CDR3 DNA: TGTGCCAGCAGTGAAGGTTGGCAGGGTTCTTCACCCCTCCACTTT

clone size: -
V gene: TRBV19
J gene: TRBJ2-1
D gene: -
CDR3 protein: CASSIQAGKNEQFF
CDR3 DNA: TGTGCCAGTAGTATACAGGCGGGGAAGAATGAGCAGTTCTTC

clone size: few
V gene: TRBV7-2
J gene: TRBJ1-5
D gene: -
CDR3 protein: CASSLSGGTYSNQPQHF
CDR3 DNA: TGTGCCAGCAGCCTTTCTGGAGGGACCTATAGCAATCAGCCCCAGCATTTT

clone size: -
V gene: TRBV3-1/TRBV3-2
J gene: TRBJ2-3
D gene: TRBD2
CDR3 protein: CASRPTLAGDTDTQYF
CDR3 DNA: TGTGCCAGCAGACCAACTCTAGCGGGAGACACAGATACGCAGTATTTT

clone size: -
V gene: TRBV6-5
J gene: TRBJ1-2
D gene: -
CDR3 protein: CASSPPRGVGYGYTF
CDR3 DNA: TGTGCCAGCAGCCCACCCCGGGGGGTGGGCTATGGCTACACCTTC

clone size: -
V gene: TRBV7-6
J gene: TRBJ1-1
D gene: -
CDR3 protein: CASSSSGSEAFF
CDR3 DNA: TGTGCCAGCAGCTCAAGCGGCTCTGAAGCTTTCTTT

clone size: -
V gene: TRBV2
J gene: TRBJ1-5
D gene: -
CDR3 protein: CAIRGEGNQPQHF
CDR3 DNA: TGTGCCATACGAGGTGAAGGCAATCAGCCCCAGCATTTT

clone size: -
V gene: TRBV29-1
J gene: TRBJ2-1
D gene: TRBD2
CDR3 protein: CSVGGLAGGHNEQFF
CDR3 DNA: TGCAGCGTTGGGGGACTAGCGGGAGGGCACAATGAGCAGTTCTTC